The 7 T cell receptor beta chains below were found in one sample sequenced in a study of cytomegalovirus exposure and HLA in healthy donors. Vbeta (60) and Jbeta (13) primers were used in the PCR. Data came from immunoSEQ multiplex PCR; TCRdb stores just in-frame clones and leaves some out. Here the sample spans 90,000 to 100,000 clones, under 70% being singletons. The sequenced material came from PBMCs. The receptors were gathered from a man in his fifties or sixties in good health and CMV-seronegative.

The chain carries TRBV7-2 and TRBJ2-5, with 9 bases that match TRBD1. Germline V lookup: CDR1 SGHTA, CDR2 FQGNSA. The J segment lost 5 bases and the V segment lost 5 bases, leaving 9 bases of the junction unmatched. This CDR3 is built from 15 residues. The CDR3, as DNA: TGTGCCAGCAGCCTATTACAGGGGGCGGGGGAGACCCAGTACTTC. It translates to CASSLLQGAGETQYF.

The V gene is TRBV27, the J gene TRBJ2-1; 8 nucleotides match TRBD2. V dropped 6 bases and J dropped 2; count of bases not matched to a gene: 3. The CDR3 runs to 14 residues. Germline CDR1 and CDR2: MNHEY and SMNVEV (reference sequence). The CDR3 spells CASRGGRTYNEQFF. The DNA of the CDR3 is TGTGCCAGCAGAGGCGGGAGGACCTACAATGAGCAGTTCTTC.

Remarks on this clone: The same CDR3 arises from other DNA sequences in this sample as well. The rearrangement joins TRBV27 to TRBJ2-2, with 11 bases fitting TRBD1. The germline CDR1 and CDR2 sequences are MNHEY and SMNVEV (reference sequence). With V trimmed by 2 bases and J by 6 bases, 8 bases remained unmatched. This CDR3 has 17 residues. The CDR3 sequence is CASSLSVGDRGSGELFF. In DNA form, the CDR3 reads TGTGCCAGCAGTTTAAGTGTCGGGGACAGGGGGTCCGGGGAGCTGTTTTTT.

This clone has only a few counts. This chain links TRBV6-5 with TRBJ1-5; D not resolved. Germline assignment: CDR1 MNHEY and CDR2 SVGAGI. Trimming left V 6 bases short and J 2 bases short, with 14 bases between. The CDR3 is 15 amino acids. CDR3 in DNA: TGTGCCAGCAGCCCAGCCGGGGTTGGCAATCAGCCCCAGCATTTT. Encoded protein: CASSPAGVGNQPQHF.

The J gene is TRBJ2-5, the V gene TRBV29-1; TRBD1 agrees at 9 bases. The J call may be mistaken, given a closer DNA end match to TRBJ2-7. Per germline, CDR1 SQVTM and CDR2 ANQGSEA. This CDR3 has 13 residues. The CDR3 loop reads CSIAGTGSYEQYF. CDR3 coding DNA: TGCAGCATCGCCGGGACAGGGTCCTACGAGCAGTACTTC.

The J gene is TRBJ1-5, the V gene TRBV6-1; 10 nucleotides match TRBD1. This CDR3 contains 15 residues. V trimming: 3 bases; J trimming: 3 bases; junction bases outside the gene matches: 2. From germline, CDR1 is MNHNS and CDR2 SASEGT. This CDR3 reads CASSEGQGYNQPQHF. The DNA of the CDR3 is TGTGCCAGCAGTGAGGGACAGGGGTACAATCAGCCCCAGCATTTT.

This clone occurred a few times. This chain joins TRBV7-6 and TRBJ2-3; TRBD2 is a possible D gene (6 bases). V lost 5 bases to trimming and J lost 4 bases, with 16 bases between them. CDR3 length: 15 amino acids. The V gene's germline CDR1 is SGHVS and CDR2 FNYEAQ. The CDR3 spells CASSPGAGRADTQYF. The DNA for the CDR3 is TGTGCCAGCAGCCCCGGCGCGGGGCGGGCAGATACGCAGTATTTT.